These T cell receptor beta chains were read from a single sample in a study of T-cell reconstitution after alpha-beta-depleted transplantation in children. TCRdb fed the PCR reads into MiXCR, producing one record per CDR3 protein. Here the sample spans about 460,000 distinct CDR3 sequences, roughly a tenth being singletons. The sequencing used PBMCs, collected before TCRalphabeta/CD19-depleted stem cell transplant. Receptor source: a child aged 2-15 years with inherited bone marrow failure, due to receive a stem cell transplant. Each CDR3 is given with its conserved first and last residue. D genes are given only for firm matches. Clone size, where shown, is once, few, many, or a class for clones that have expanded.

J gene: TRBJ2-7
D gene: TRBD2
V gene: TRBV13
clone size: many
CDR3 DNA: TGTGCCAGCAGCGGGACTAGCGCTATCTACGAGCAGTACTTC
CDR3 protein: CASSGTSAIYEQYF

J gene: TRBJ1-1
D gene: .
V gene: TRBV7-2
clone size: many
CDR3 DNA: TGTGCCAGCAGCTTTTCCGGGGGCAGGGACACTGAAGCTTTCTTT
CDR3 protein: CASSFSGGRDTEAFF

J gene: TRBJ2-3
D gene: .
V gene: TRBV5-1
clone size: many
CDR3 DNA: TGCGCCAGCACCCTAGGCCCAGCTCGAGATACGCAGTATTTT
CDR3 protein: CASTLGPARDTQYF

J gene: TRBJ1-2
D gene: .
V gene: TRBV7-6
clone size: .
CDR3 DNA: TGTGCCAGCAGCTTAGGGGGGGAAAGGGGCGATGGCTACACCTTC
CDR3 protein: CASSLGGERGDGYTF

J gene: TRBJ2-2
D gene: .
V gene: TRBV29-1
clone size: many
CDR3 DNA: TGCAGCGTTGAAGACAGGGCGAACACCGGGGAGCTGTTTTTT
CDR3 protein: CSVEDRANTGELFF

J gene: TRBJ2-3
D gene: TRBD2
V gene: TRBV29-1
clone size: many
CDR3 DNA: TGCAGCGTTGGACGGGCGGGAGGGGGCACAGATACGCAGTATTTT
CDR3 protein: CSVGRAGGGTDTQYF

J gene: TRBJ1-2
D gene: .
V gene: TRBV5-6
clone size: few
CDR3 DNA: TGTGCCAGCAGTCCAGGGATTCGGGAAAACTATGGCTACACCTTC
CDR3 protein: CASSPGIRENYGYTF

J gene: TRBJ2-7
D gene: .
V gene: TRBV7-2
clone size: .
CDR3 DNA: TGTGCCAGCACCTGGACAGAGCCCTCCTACGAGCAGTACTTC
CDR3 protein: CASTWTEPSYEQYF

J gene: TRBJ2-2
D gene: .
V gene: TRBV6-5
clone size: few
CDR3 DNA: TGTGCCAGCAGTTACTTTGGGGTAGTGAGCACCGGGGAGCTGTTTTTT
CDR3 protein: CASSYFGVVSTGELFF

J gene: TRBJ2-1
D gene: TRBD2
V gene: TRBV4-1
clone size: few
CDR3 DNA: TGCGCCAGCAGCTACCGGACTAGCGCTTCCTACAATGAGCAGTTCTTC
CDR3 protein: CASSYRTSASYNEQFF

J gene: TRBJ1-1
D gene: .
V gene: TRBV6-5
clone size: many
CDR3 DNA: TGTGCCAGCAGTTACTCGCCTGGGTTGAACACTGAAGCTTTCTTT
CDR3 protein: CASSYSPGLNTEAFF

J gene: TRBJ2-3
D gene: TRBD2
V gene: TRBV6-5
clone size: few
CDR3 DNA: TGTGCCAGCAGTTACCCGACTAGCGGGACGGTCACAGATACGCAGTATTTT
CDR3 protein: CASSYPTSGTVTDTQYF

J gene: TRBJ2-1
D gene: .
V gene: TRBV18
clone size: many
CDR3 DNA: TGTGCCAGCTCACCCTGGCGGGAAGGGGGAGAGCAGTTCTTC
CDR3 protein: CASSPWREGGEQFF

J gene: TRBJ2-1
D gene: TRBD2
V gene: TRBV4-3
clone size: .
CDR3 DNA: TGCGCCAGCAGCCAAGATTGGGGCGGGAGGGCCTACAATGAGCAGTTCTTC
CDR3 protein: CASSQDWGGRAYNEQFF

J gene: TRBJ2-3
D gene: .
V gene: TRBV4-3
clone size: many
CDR3 DNA: TGCGCCAGCAGCCAAGTCTCGGTCAGGAGCACAGATACGCAGTATTTT
CDR3 protein: CASSQVSVRSTDTQYF

J gene: TRBJ2-1
D gene: TRBD1
V gene: TRBV29-1
clone size: many
CDR3 DNA: TGCAGCGGGGACAGGGCAAATGAGCAGTTCTTC
CDR3 protein: CSGDRANEQFF

J gene: TRBJ2-5
D gene: .
V gene: TRBV12-3/TRBV12-4
clone size: many
CDR3 DNA: TGTGCCAGCAGGCTACAGGAAGGGGGAGAGACCCAGTACTTC
CDR3 protein: CASRLQEGGETQYF

J gene: TRBJ2-2
D gene: .
V gene: TRBV18
clone size: many
CDR3 DNA: TGTGCCAGCTCACCATCGGGTACCGGGGAGCTGTTTTTT
CDR3 protein: CASSPSGTGELFF

J gene: TRBJ2-7
D gene: TRBD2
V gene: TRBV7-8
clone size: .
CDR3 DNA: TGTGCCAGCAGCTTATGGCAGGGTGGGACTAGCGACGAGCAGTACTTC
CDR3 protein: CASSLWQGGTSDEQYF

J gene: TRBJ2-7
D gene: TRBD2
V gene: TRBV28
clone size: few
CDR3 DNA: TGTGCCAGCAGTTCCTCGGGACTAGCGAGAAGGCACTCCTACGAGCAGTACTTC
CDR3 protein: CASSSSGLARRHSYEQYF

J gene: TRBJ2-1
D gene: .
V gene: TRBV28
clone size: .
CDR3 DNA: TGTGCCAGCAGCCCCGCCTTAGGGGCCAGGTTACAGTTCTTC
CDR3 protein: CASSPALGARLQFF

J gene: TRBJ2-2
D gene: .
V gene: TRBV5-1
clone size: few
CDR3 DNA: TGCGCCAGCAGCTTGGAATGGGCAGACACCGGGGAGCTGTTTTTT
CDR3 protein: CASSLEWADTGELFF

J gene: TRBJ1-6
D gene: TRBD1
V gene: TRBV30
clone size: few
CDR3 DNA: TGTGCCTGGAGTGAGCGGGACAGTTCACCCCTCCACTTT
CDR3 protein: CAWSERDSSPLHF

J gene: TRBJ2-5
D gene: .
V gene: TRBV10-1
clone size: many
CDR3 DNA: TGCGCCAGCAGTGACACAGGTGGGGAGATGTCCCAGTACTTC
CDR3 protein: CASSDTGGEMSQYF

J gene: TRBJ2-2
D gene: TRBD1
V gene: TRBV29-1
clone size: many
CDR3 DNA: TGCAGCGTTGAAGGCTCCCGGGACAGGGGGCCCTTCGGGGAGCTGTTTTTT
CDR3 protein: CSVEGSRDRGPFGELFF

J gene: TRBJ2-1
D gene: TRBD2
V gene: TRBV20-1
clone size: many
CDR3 DNA: TGCAGTGCTGTAGCGGGAGGGCAGGACAATGAGCAGTTCTTC
CDR3 protein: CSAVAGGQDNEQFF

J gene: TRBJ2-3
D gene: .
V gene: TRBV11-2
clone size: many
CDR3 DNA: TGTGCCAGCAGCTTAGGTACTAGAAGATCAGATACGCAGTATTTT
CDR3 protein: CASSLGTRRSDTQYF

J gene: TRBJ2-7
D gene: TRBD2
V gene: TRBV12-3/TRBV12-4
clone size: many
CDR3 DNA: TGTGCCAGCAGTTCTCTTGTGGGACTAGCGGTATATAAGCAGTACTTC
CDR3 protein: CASSSLVGLAVYKQYF

J gene: TRBJ2-3
D gene: TRBD1
V gene: TRBV29-1
clone size: many
CDR3 DNA: TGCAGCGCCAAGGGACAGGCGCGTAGCACAGATACGCAGTATTTT
CDR3 protein: CSAKGQARSTDTQYF

J gene: TRBJ2-7
D gene: .
V gene: TRBV5-1
clone size: many
CDR3 DNA: TGCGCCAGCAGCTTGGGGCAGGACTACTCCTCCTACGAGCAGTACTTC
CDR3 protein: CASSLGQDYSSYEQYF

J gene: TRBJ1-3
D gene: .
V gene: TRBV20-1
clone size: .
CDR3 DNA: TGCAGTGCTAGAGATCTACAAGGTTCTGGAAACACCATATATTTT
CDR3 protein: CSARDLQGSGNTIYF

J gene: TRBJ1-1
D gene: .
V gene: TRBV7-9
clone size: many
CDR3 DNA: TGTGCCAGCAGCTTAGTTTGGGGGAGCACTGAAGCTTTCTTT
CDR3 protein: CASSLVWGSTEAFF

J gene: TRBJ1-2
D gene: .
V gene: TRBV6-1
clone size: many
CDR3 DNA: TGTGCCAGCAGGGCGGGACCCAGTGGTGGCTACACCTTC
CDR3 protein: CASRAGPSGGYTF

J gene: TRBJ2-1
D gene: TRBD2
V gene: TRBV5-1
clone size: few
CDR3 DNA: TGCGCCAGCAGCTTGGAGGGCGGGAGGGTTCGAAGCTCCTACAATGAGCAGTTCTTC
CDR3 protein: CASSLEGGRVRSSYNEQFF

J gene: TRBJ2-7
D gene: TRBD1
V gene: TRBV15
clone size: few
CDR3 DNA: TGTGCCACCAGCCGAAGACAGGGCAGCTCCTACGAGCAGTACTTC
CDR3 protein: CATSRRQGSSYEQYF

J gene: TRBJ1-2
D gene: .
V gene: TRBV20-1
clone size: .
CDR3 DNA: TGCAGTGCCCATGACCGGGGGGCTGGCTATGGCTACACCTTC
CDR3 protein: CSAHDRGAGYGYTF

J gene: TRBJ2-7
D gene: TRBD2
V gene: TRBV5-1
clone size: many
CDR3 DNA: TGCGCCAGCAGCTTGGTCGGAGGGAGGGCCTACGAGCAGTACTTC
CDR3 protein: CASSLVGGRAYEQYF

J gene: TRBJ2-3
D gene: .
V gene: TRBV13
clone size: many
CDR3 DNA: TGTGCCAGCAGCTTAGCTCCAGCGTCGTCAGATACGCAGTATTTT
CDR3 protein: CASSLAPASSDTQYF

J gene: TRBJ1-2
D gene: .
V gene: TRBV25-1
clone size: few
CDR3 DNA: TGTGCCAGCAGTGGATCAGGGGTGACTAACTATGGCTACACCTTC
CDR3 protein: CASSGSGVTNYGYTF

J gene: TRBJ1-3
D gene: .
V gene: TRBV29-1
clone size: many
CDR3 DNA: TGCAGCGTTGAATTAACGGGGGGCTATGGAAACACCATATATTTT
CDR3 protein: CSVELTGGYGNTIYF

J gene: TRBJ1-3
D gene: .
V gene: TRBV5-1
clone size: many
CDR3 DNA: TGCGCCAGCAACGAGGGCAGCTCTGGAAACACCATATATTTT
CDR3 protein: CASNEGSSGNTIYF

J gene: TRBJ2-7
D gene: .
V gene: TRBV4-3
clone size: .
CDR3 DNA: TGCGCCAGCAGCCAACTGACCGGGACTCCTTCCTACGAGCAGTACTTC
CDR3 protein: CASSQLTGTPSYEQYF